This T cell receptor beta chain was recovered during a study of shared clonotypes between healthy human individuals. Sorted-subset replicate PCRs used 200 ng DNA, approximately 27,000 T cell genomes. The authors' processing: From ImmunoSEQ came sequences covering only the junction and carrying no quality scores, so filtering differed. Clones were read by immunoSEQ multiplex PCR, and TCRdb kept only the in-frame ones, dropping some. D and trimming were read from the DNA, whereas the V and J calls and clone size are those reported in that table. The sample lists about 320,000 clones; roughly 91% were seen once. Regarding this clone: What it recognizes is unknown.

From germline, CDR1 is MNHEY and CDR2 SVGAGI. CDR3 size: 15 residues. J lost 4 bases, V lost 6 bases, and 9 bases had no gene match. Findings of the study overall: Clonotypes not shared had lower generation probabilities than those common to all four donors.

Participating donors were healthy, HIV-negative adults free of recent acute infections or vaccinations. This receptor was obtained from a man aged 18 to 30 in good health. The chain combines TRBV6-5 with TRBJ2-7, with TRBD1 matching over 10 bases. The sequenced sample was memory CD8+ T cells sorted from blood. This sample's subset: CD45RO+ cells pooled with CCR7-negative TemRA cells. CDR3 in amino acids: CASSRSGTGVYEQYF. DNA for the CDR3: TGTGCCAGCAGCCGGTCCGGGACAGGGGTGTACGAGCAGTACTTC.